The rows below give T cell receptor beta chains drawn from one sample of a study of blood T cells in healthy people across ages. Via MiXCR, TCRdb re-called the 5' RACE reads, giving one row per CDR3 protein. This sample has more than 1 million distinct CDR3 sequences, with 35% to 55% found just once. The sequenced sample consisted of blood. Every receptor here comes from a woman aged 55-69 years in good health. Both conserved end residues are part of each CDR3. D genes are given only for firm matches. Not all rows give a size; the values are once, few, many and, for expanded clones, a class.

size: few
J: TRBJ2-5
V: TRBV5-5
D: -
DNA: TGTGCCAGCAGCCTCAGGTTCGGCCAAGAGACCCAGTACTTC
CDR3: CASSLRFGQETQYF

size: -
J: TRBJ2-5
V: TRBV20-1
D: -
DNA: TGCAGTGCTAGAGGACCTAGCGCCCAAGAGACCCAGTACTTC
CDR3: CSARGPSAQETQYF

size: -
J: TRBJ2-3
V: TRBV4-2
D: TRBD2
DNA: TGTGCCAGCAGCCAAGTGGGCGGGGGGGCGTATACGCAGTATTTT
CDR3: CASSQVGGGAYTQYF

size: many
J: TRBJ2-5
V: TRBV5-1
D: TRBD1
DNA: TGCGCCAGCAGCCCAGGACAGGGGATCGGCCAAGAGACCCAGTACTTC
CDR3: CASSPGQGIGQETQYF

size: few
J: TRBJ2-3
V: TRBV11-1
D: -
DNA: TGTGCCAGCACCTCGGGCCCAGATGATACGCAGTATTTT
CDR3: CASTSGPDDTQYF

size: many
J: TRBJ1-4
V: TRBV4-2
D: -
DNA: TGTGCCAGCAGCCAATCTCGGCAGCCGTCCGGGGAAAAACTGTTTTTT
CDR3: CASSQSRQPSGEKLFF

size: -
J: TRBJ1-1
V: TRBV3-1
D: -
DNA: TGTGCCAGCAGCCAAGGGGCCGGGAGGGAGAAGGCTTTCTTT
CDR3: CASSQGAGREKAFF

size: few
J: TRBJ2-5
V: TRBV27
D: -
DNA: TGTGCCAGCAGCCGAGGGCCTAAAGAGACCCAGTACTTC
CDR3: CASSRGPKETQYF

size: few
J: TRBJ1-5
V: TRBV6-1
D: -
DNA: TGTGCCAGCAGTGAAGCTCCGGGGCCGAATCAGCCCCAGCATTTT
CDR3: CASSEAPGPNQPQHF

size: -
J: TRBJ2-1
V: TRBV2
D: TRBD2
DNA: TGTGCCAGCTCTCCCCCCGGACTAGCGGGAGAGAATGAGCAGTTCTTC
CDR3: CASSPPGLAGENEQFF

size: once
J: TRBJ2-3
V: TRBV27
D: -
DNA: TGTGCCAGCAGTTTTCAGCGAGCAGAAAGAGTCACAGATACGCAGTATTTT
CDR3: CASSFQRAERVTDTQYF

size: -
J: TRBJ2-2
V: TRBV13
D: -
DNA: TGTGCCAGCAGCTTAGGCTTAGCGGAGTGGACGAACACCGGGGAGCTGTTTTTT
CDR3: CASSLGLAEWTNTGELFF

size: -
J: TRBJ2-3
V: TRBV20-1
D: -
DNA: TGCAGTGCCCCGTGGGTAGCGGAAGATGATACGCAGTATTTT
CDR3: CSAPWVAEDDTQYF

size: -
J: TRBJ2-5
V: TRBV11-2
D: TRBD1
DNA: TGTGCCAGCAGCTCCGGCGTGGCAGGGGGCGCAGATGAGACCCAGTACTTC
CDR3: CASSSGVAGGADETQYF

size: -
J: TRBJ2-3
V: TRBV11-2
D: TRBD2
DNA: TGTGCCAGCAGCCCCACCGGACTAGCGGAAGCAGATACGCAGTATTTT
CDR3: CASSPTGLAEADTQYF

size: -
J: TRBJ2-1
V: TRBV7-9
D: -
DNA: TGTGCCAGCAGCCTTTGGTCTGAGCGGAACTACCGCTCCTACAATGAGCAGTTCTTC
CDR3: CASSLWSERNYRSYNEQFF

size: few
J: TRBJ2-7
V: TRBV11-2
D: TRBD2
DNA: TGTGCCAGCAGCTTTAGGAGCGGGAGGGTATCCTACGAGCAGTACTTC
CDR3: CASSFRSGRVSYEQYF

size: -
J: TRBJ1-1
V: TRBV6-1
D: -
DNA: TGTGCCAGCAGTGAAAACAGGGTAGCGGTAATGTACACTGAAGCTTTCTTT
CDR3: CASSENRVAVMYTEAFF

size: few
J: TRBJ2-7
V: TRBV28
D: TRBD2
DNA: TGTGCCAGCAGTCAAACGGGAGGGTTTATTAACGAGCAGTACTTC
CDR3: CASSQTGGFINEQYF

size: few
J: TRBJ2-1
V: TRBV10-3
D: TRBD2
DNA: TGTGCCATCACAGAGCGGGAGGGCCTAGATGAGCAGTTCTTC
CDR3: CAITEREGLDEQFF

size: -
J: TRBJ2-7
V: TRBV12-3/TRBV12-4
D: TRBD2
DNA: TGTGCCAGCAGTCTAAGCGGGAATTACTACGAGCAGTACTTC
CDR3: CASSLSGNYYEQYF

size: few
J: TRBJ1-5
V: TRBV3-1
D: -
DNA: TGTGCCAGCAGTCTACAGGGTATCAATCAGCCCCAGCATTTT
CDR3: CASSLQGINQPQHF